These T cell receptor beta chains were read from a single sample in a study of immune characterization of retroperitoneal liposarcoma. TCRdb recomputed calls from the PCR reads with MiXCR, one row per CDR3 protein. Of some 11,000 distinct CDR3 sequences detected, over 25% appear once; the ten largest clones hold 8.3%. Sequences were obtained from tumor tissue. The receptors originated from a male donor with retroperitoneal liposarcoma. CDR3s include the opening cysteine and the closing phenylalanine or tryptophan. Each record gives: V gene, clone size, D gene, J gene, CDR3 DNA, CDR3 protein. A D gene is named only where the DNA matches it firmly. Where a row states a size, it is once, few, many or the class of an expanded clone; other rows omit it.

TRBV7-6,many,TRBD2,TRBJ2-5,TGTGCCAGCAGCTTAGAGAGCGGGAGGATAGGCGGTGAGCAGTACTTC,CASSLESGRIGGEQYF
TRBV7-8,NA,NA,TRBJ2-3,TGTGCCAGCAGCTTAGCTCTAGCGAACACAGATACGCAGTATTTT,CASSLALANTDTQYF
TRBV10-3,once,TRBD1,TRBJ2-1,TGTGCCACCGCCGGGACAGGAGAATGGACCCAGTTCTTC,CATAGTGEWTQFF
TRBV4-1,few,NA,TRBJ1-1,TGCGCCAGCAGCCAAGACCTGGAAGGGCGGACTGAAGCTTTCTTT,CASSQDLEGRTEAFF
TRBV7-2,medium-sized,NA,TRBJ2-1,TGTGCCAGCAGCTCACGCCCAGGGGGGGTGTACGAGCAGTTCTTC,CASSSRPGGVYEQFF
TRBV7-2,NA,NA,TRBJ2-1,TGTGCCAGCAGCCCGAGACTAGGAGGGTACAATGAGCAGTTCTTC,CASSPRLGGYNEQFF
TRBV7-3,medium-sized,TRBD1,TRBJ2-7,TGTGCCAGCAGCATTGGACAGGGCTACGAGCAGTACTTC,CASSIGQGYEQYF
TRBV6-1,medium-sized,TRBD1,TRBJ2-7,TGTGCCAGCAGCATACCGGGACAGGGGGCTGACGAGCAGTACTTC,CASSIPGQGADEQYF
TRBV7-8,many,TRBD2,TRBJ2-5,TGTGCCAGCAGCTCCGGCCGCCGTCAGCGGGGTCCGCAAGAGACCCAGTACTTC,CASSSGRRQRGPQETQYF
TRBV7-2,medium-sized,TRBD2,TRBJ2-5,TGTGCCAGCAGCTTAGGGCCCCCTAGCGGGAGGGCCGAAGAGACCCAGTACTTC,CASSLGPPSGRAEETQYF
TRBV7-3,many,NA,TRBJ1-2,TGTGCCAGCAGCGATCCCCTTGGGGGTACCAACTATGGCTACACCTTC,CASSDPLGGTNYGYTF
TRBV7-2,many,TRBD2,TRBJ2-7,TGTGCCAGCAGCAAGAGAGCGGGAGCGCTATACAATGAGCAGTACTTC,CASSKRAGALYNEQYF
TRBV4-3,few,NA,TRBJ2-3,TGCGCCAGCAGCCCCACAGCGTCACACACAGATACGCAGTATTTT,CASSPTASHTDTQYF
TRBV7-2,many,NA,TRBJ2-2,TGTGCCAGCAGGAGTCCGCGGGGGCGCAGTACCGGGGAGCTGTTTTTT,CASRSPRGRSTGELFF
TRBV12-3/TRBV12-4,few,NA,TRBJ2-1,TGTGCCAGCAGTTCAAGTCTGTACTCCTACGAGCAGTTCTTC,CASSSSLYSYEQFF
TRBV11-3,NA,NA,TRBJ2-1,TGTGCCAGCAGCGCCACCCTCCGGGGCCGCGGTATCCCCTCGACCCAGTTCTTC,CASSATLRGRGIPSTQFF
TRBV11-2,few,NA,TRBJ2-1,TGTGCCAGCAGCTTAGCTTTTGGGGGAACCTACGAGCAGTTCTTC,CASSLAFGGTYEQFF
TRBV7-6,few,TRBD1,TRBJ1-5,TGTGCCAGCAGCAATCACAGGGGGCGCGGTGACTACAGCAATCAGCCCCAGCATTTT,CASSNHRGRGDYSNQPQHF
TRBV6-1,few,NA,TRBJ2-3,TGTGCCAGCAGTGAAGGGGACGTCTTAATGCGCACAGATACGCAGTATTTT,CASSEGDVLMRTDTQYF
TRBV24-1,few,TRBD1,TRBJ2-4,TGTGCCACCAGTGATCCCGGGACAGGATACAATGAGCAGTACTTC,CATSDPGTGYNEQYF
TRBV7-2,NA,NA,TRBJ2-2,TGTGCCAGCAGCCCCGACGCGGGGAACACCGGGGAGCTGTTTTTT,CASSPDAGNTGELFF
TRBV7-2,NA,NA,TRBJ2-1,TGTGCCAGCCATGGAGGATTCTATGAGCAGTTCTTC,CASHGGFYEQFF
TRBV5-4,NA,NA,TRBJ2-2,TGTGCCAGCAGCCCAAACAAAGCGAACACCGGGGAGCTGTTTTTT,CASSPNKANTGELFF
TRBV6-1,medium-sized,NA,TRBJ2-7,TGTGCCAGCAGTGAAAGACCCTATGAGCAGTACTTC,CASSERPYEQYF
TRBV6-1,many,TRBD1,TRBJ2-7,TGTGCCAGCAGACAGGGGGAACCCTACGAGCAGTACTTC,CASRQGEPYEQYF
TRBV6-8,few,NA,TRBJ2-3,TGTGCCACCGATAAGTCTGCGGGATACACAGATACGCAGTATTTT,CATDKSAGYTDTQYF
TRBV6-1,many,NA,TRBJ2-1,TGTGCCAGCAGTGAAGGAGATGGTAGCGACTCCTACGAGCAGTTCTTC,CASSEGDGSDSYEQFF